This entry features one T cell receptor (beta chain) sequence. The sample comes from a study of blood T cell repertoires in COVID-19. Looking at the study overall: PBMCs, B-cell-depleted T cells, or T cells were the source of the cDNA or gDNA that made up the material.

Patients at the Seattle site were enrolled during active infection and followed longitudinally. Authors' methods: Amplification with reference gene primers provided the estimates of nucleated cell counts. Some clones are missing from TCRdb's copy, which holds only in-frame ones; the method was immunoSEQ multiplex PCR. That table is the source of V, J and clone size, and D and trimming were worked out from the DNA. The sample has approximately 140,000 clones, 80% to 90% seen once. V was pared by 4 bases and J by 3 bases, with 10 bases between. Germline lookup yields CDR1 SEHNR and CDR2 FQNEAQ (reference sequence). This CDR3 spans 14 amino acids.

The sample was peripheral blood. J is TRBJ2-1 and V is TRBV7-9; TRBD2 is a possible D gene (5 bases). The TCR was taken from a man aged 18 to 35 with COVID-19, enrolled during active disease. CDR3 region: CASSSGGRYNEQFF. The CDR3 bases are TGTGCCAGCAGCTCTGGAGGCCGCTACAATGAGCAGTTCTTC. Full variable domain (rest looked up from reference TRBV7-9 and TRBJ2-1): DTGVSQNPRHKITKRGQNVTFRCDPISEHNRLYWYRQTLGQGPEFLTYFQNEAQLEKSRLLSDRFSAERPKGSFSTLEIQRTEQGDSAMYLCASSSGGRYNEQFFGPGTRLTVL.